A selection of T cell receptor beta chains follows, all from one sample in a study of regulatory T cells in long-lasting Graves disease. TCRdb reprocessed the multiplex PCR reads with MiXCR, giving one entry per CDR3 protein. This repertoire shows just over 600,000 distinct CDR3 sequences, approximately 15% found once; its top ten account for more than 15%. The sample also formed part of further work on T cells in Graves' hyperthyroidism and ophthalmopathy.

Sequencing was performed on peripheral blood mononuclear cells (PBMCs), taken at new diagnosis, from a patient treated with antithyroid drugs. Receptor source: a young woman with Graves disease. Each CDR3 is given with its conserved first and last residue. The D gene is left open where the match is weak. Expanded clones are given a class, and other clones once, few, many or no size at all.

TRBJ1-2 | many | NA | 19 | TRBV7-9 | TGTGCCAGCAGCAATCCCTCGTTCCAGCACGGGGATGCTAACTATGGCTACACCTTC | CASSNPSFQHGDANYGYTF
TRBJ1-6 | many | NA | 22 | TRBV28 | TGTGCCAGCAGTTTATGCCTCAAGGGTGGCAGGGTGTGGATGACCTATAATTCACCCCTCCACTTT | CASSLCLKGGRVWMTYNSPLHF
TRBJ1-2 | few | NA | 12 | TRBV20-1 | TGCAGTGCCTATGGGGGAGACTATGGCTACACCTTC | CSAYGGDYGYTF
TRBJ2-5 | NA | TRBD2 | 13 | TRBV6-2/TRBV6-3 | TGTGCCAGCAGGGTCGGGGGGGGTGAGACCCAGTACTTC | CASRVGGGETQYF
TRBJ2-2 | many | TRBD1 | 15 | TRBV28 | TGTGCCAGCAGTTTAGGGGACAGATTTACCGGGGAGCTGTTTTTT | CASSLGDRFTGELFF
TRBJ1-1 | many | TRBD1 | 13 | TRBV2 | TGTGCCAGCTCCGGGACAGACCAACCCCAAGCTTTCTTT | CASSGTDQPQAFF
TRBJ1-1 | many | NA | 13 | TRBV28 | TGTGCCAGCAGTCAACCCATGAACACTGAAGCTTTCTTT | CASSQPMNTEAFF
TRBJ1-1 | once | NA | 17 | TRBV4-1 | TGCGCCAGCAGCCAAGACCCCCCCGGATACTTAAACACTGAAACTTTCTTT | CASSQDPPGYLNTETFF
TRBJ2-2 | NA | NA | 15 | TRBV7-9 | TGTACCAGCAGCCCCCGGACAGCTAACACCGGGGAGCTGTTTTTT | CTSSPRTANTGELFF
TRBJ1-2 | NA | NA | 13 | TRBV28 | TGTGCCAGCAGCAGGAGGGGGAGGTATGGCTACACCTTC | CASSRRGRYGYTF
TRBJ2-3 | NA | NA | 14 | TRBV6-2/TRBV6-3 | TGTGCCAGCAGCCCTCGCGGGCGGCCCGATACGCAGTATTTT | CASSPRGRPDTQYF
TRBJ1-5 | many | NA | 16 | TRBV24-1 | TGTGCCACCAGTGATTCACGGGAGGCCTCTAATCAGCCCCAGCATTTT | CATSDSREASNQPQHF
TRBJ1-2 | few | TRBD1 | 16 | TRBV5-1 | TGCGCCAGCAGCCCGGGACAGGGGATTGCTAACTATGGCTACACCTTC | CASSPGQGIANYGYTF
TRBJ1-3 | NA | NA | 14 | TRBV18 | TGTGCCAGCTCACCACGGCAGGATGGAAACACCATATATTTT | CASSPRQDGNTIYF
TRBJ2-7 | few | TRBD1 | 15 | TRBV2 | TGTGCCAGCAGCCAAGGCCGGGACAGGGCATACGAGCAGTACTTC | CASSQGRDRAYEQYF
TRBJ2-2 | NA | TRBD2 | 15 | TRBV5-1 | TGCGCCAGCGCACGTACTAGCGTGGACACCGGGGAGCTGGTTTTT | CASARTSVDTGELVF
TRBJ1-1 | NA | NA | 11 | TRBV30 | TGTGCCTGGAACAGGGACACTGAAGCTTTCTTT | CAWNRDTEAFF
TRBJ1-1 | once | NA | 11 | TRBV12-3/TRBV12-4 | TGTGCCAGCAGTTTCTGGAGAGAAGCTTTCTTT | CASSFWREAFF
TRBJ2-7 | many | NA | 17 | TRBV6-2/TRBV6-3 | TGTGCCAGCAGTGAAGAAGGGTTTGGGCGGCCCTCCTACGAGCAGTACTTC | CASSEEGFGRPSYEQYF
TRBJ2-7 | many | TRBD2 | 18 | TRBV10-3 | TGTGCCACCCTAAAATCCACAGGGTCCAGCGGGAGTTCCTACGAGCAGTACTTC | CATLKSTGSSGSSYEQYF
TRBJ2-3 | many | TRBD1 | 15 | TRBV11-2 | TGTGCCAGCAGCCCGGGACAGCCGAGAACAGATACGCAGTATTTT | CASSPGQPRTDTQYF
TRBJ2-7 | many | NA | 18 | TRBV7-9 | TGTGCCAGCAGCTTACAAGCCGTCCGGGGCGGATCGGCCTACGAGCAGTACTTC | CASSLQAVRGGSAYEQYF
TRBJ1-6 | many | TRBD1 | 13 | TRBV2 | TGTGCCGGACAGGGGGCGCGAAATTCACCCCTCCACTTT | CAGQGARNSPLHF
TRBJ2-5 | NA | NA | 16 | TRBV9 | TGTGCCAGCAATATGGGGTTCCGGGGAATCGGAGAGACCCAGTACTTC | CASNMGFRGIGETQYF